This TCR beta chain is drawn from a study of graft-versus-host responses after intestinal transplantation. Overall study: Each recipient received a multivisceral, liver-intestinal, or isolated intestinal graft.

Germline CDR1 and CDR2: PRHDT and FYEKMQ (reference sequence). With 4 bases removed from V and 7 bases from J, the gap between germline ends came to 19 bases. The CDR3 length is 15 residues. Clones were read by immunoSEQ multiplex PCR, and TCRdb kept only the in-frame ones, dropping some. Here the sample spans more than 10,000 clones, approximately 94% being singletons. The study's findings and limits: Patients who carried graft-donor T cell macrochimerism also had high graft-versus-host to host-versus-graft clonal ratios in their allografts. Recipient marrow held GvH clones, some first seen in ileum or blood.

To note about this clone: Its antigen is still unknown.

Sequences were derived from PBMCs, sampled about 1,000 days after intestinal transplantation. The chain links TRBV13 to TRBJ1-2, with D possibly being TRBD1 (6 bases). The TCR sequence derives from a human patient who received an intestinal transplant, so some T cells may come from the graft donor. CDR3: CASSSSGGRLSGYTF. CDR3 sequence (DNA): TGTGCCAGCAGCTCCTCGGGGGGCCGGCTGTCTGGCTACACCTTC.